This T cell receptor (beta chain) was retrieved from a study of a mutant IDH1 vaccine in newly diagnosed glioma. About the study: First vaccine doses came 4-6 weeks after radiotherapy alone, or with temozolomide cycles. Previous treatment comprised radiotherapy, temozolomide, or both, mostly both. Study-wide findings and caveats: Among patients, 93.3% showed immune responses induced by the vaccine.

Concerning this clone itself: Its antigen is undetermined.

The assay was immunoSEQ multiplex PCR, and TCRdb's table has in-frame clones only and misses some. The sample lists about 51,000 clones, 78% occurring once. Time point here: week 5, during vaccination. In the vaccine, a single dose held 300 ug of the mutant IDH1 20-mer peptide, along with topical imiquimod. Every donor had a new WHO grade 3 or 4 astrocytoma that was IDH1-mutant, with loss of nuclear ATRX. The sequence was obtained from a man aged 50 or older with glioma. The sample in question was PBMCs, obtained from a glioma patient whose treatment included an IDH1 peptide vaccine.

The chain's CDR3 is CAWTGTATSYEQYF. CDR3 DNA sequence: TGTGCCTGGACCGGGACAGCTACCTCCTACGAGCAGTACTTC. The chain carries TRBV30 and TRBJ2-7; 7 positions match TRBD1. The CDR3 contains 14 residues. Germline V gene lookup returns CDR1 GTSNPN and CDR2 SVGIG (reference sequence). V trimming: 4 bases; J trimming: 0 bases; junction bases outside the gene matches: 6.